This TCR beta chain was sequenced in a study of beta chain features in type 1 diabetes. Study results and caveats: A potential influence of HLA type upon TCRB rearrangement remained unresolved herein. It was among patients, rather than healthy donors, that naive, central memory and Treg TCRB repertoires appeared more similar. Type 1 diabetes patients showed a moderate but significant shortening of TCRB CDR3s in all four CD4+ subsets.

Expressed TCRB transcripts were sequenced after all isolated RNA was converted to cDNA. Millions of reads, on average, came from each naive, central memory and regulatory T cell sample. The method was immunoSEQ multiplex PCR; TCRdb's version includes in-frame clones alone and lacks a portion of them. This repertoire shows a few hundred thousand clones, about a tenth found once; its top ten account for about 0.018%. Remarks on this clone: The antigen remains undetermined.

V lost 6 bases to trimming and J lost 0 bases; unmatched junction nucleotides: 14. Germline CDR1 reads LNHDA; CDR2 reads SQIVND (reference sequence). The CDR3 runs to 18 residues. One heparinised blood draw, averaging about 116 mL, came from each donor. The chain has TRBV19 and TRBJ2-4, with TRBD1 matching over 7 bases. The sequence was obtained from a man aged 30 to 45 with type 1 diabetes. The specimen sequenced was naive CD4+ T cells from blood. CDR3 amino acids: CASSPAQTGRIAKNIQYF. CDR3 DNA sequence: TGTGCCAGTAGCCCCGCACAGACAGGGCGGATAGCCAAAAACATTCAGTACTTC.